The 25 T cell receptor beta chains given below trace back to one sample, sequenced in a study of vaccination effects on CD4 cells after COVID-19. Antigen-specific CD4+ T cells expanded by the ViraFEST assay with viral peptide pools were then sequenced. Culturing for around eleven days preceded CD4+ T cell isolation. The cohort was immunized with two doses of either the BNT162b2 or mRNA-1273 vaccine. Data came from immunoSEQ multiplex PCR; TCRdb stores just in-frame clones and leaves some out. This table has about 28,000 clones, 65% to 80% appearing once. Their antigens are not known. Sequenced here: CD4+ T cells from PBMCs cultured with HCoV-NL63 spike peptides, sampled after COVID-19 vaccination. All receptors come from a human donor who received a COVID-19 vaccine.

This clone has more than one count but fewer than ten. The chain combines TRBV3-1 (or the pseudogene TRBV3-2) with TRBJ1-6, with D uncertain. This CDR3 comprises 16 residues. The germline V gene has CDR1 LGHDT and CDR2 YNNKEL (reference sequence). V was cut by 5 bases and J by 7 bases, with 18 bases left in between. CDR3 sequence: CASSSPYRGVNSPLHF. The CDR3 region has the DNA TGTGCCAGCAGCTCCCCTTACCGGGGAGTAAATTCACCCCTCCACTTT.

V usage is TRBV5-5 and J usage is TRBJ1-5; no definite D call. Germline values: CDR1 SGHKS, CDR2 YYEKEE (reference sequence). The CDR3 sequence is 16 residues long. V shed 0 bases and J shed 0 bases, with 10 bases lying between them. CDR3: CASSLAGTLSNQPQHF. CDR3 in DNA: TGTGCCAGCAGCTTGGCAGGTACCCTTAGCAATCAGCCCCAGCATTTT.

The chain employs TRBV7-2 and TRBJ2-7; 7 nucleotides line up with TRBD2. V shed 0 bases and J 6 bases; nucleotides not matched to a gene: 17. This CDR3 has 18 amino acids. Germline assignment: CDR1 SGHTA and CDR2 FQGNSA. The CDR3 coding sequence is TGTGCCAGCAGCTTAGCGGCTTTCCACGGGGGGAGTGGTGGCGAGCAGTACTTC. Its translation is CASSLAAFHGGSGGEQYF. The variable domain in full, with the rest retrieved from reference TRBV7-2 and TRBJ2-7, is GAGVSQSPSNKVTEKGKDVELRCDPISGHTALYWYRQSLGQGLEFLIYFQGNSAPDKSGLPSDRFSAERTGGSVSTLTIQRTQQEDSAVYLCASSLAAFHGGSGGEQYFGPGTRLTVT.

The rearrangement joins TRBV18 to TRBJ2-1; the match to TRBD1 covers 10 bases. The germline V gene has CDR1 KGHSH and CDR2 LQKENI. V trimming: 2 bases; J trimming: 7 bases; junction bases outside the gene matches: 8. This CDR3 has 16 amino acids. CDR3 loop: CASSPFPGQGKNEQFF. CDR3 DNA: TGTGCCAGCTCACCATTCCCGGGACAGGGGAAGAATGAGCAGTTCTTC.

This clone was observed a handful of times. In nucleotides, the CDR3 is TGTGCCAGTAGTAGACAGGGGATCGGAAACACCATATATTTT. As protein: CASSRQGIGNTIYF. This chain joins TRBV19 and TRBJ1-3; 8 bases are a match to TRBD1. CDR1 is LNHDA, CDR2 SQIVND, per germline (reference sequence). This CDR3 comprises 14 residues. After removal of 4 bases from V and 4 bases from J, the junction contained 3 bases not matched to a gene.

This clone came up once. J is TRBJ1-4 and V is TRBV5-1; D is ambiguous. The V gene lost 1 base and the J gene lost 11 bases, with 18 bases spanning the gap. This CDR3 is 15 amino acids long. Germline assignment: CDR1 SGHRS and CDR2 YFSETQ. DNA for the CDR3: TGCGCCAGCAGCTTGAGCTCTCGGCAGACGGAGAAACTGTTTTTT. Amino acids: CASSLSSRQTEKLFF.

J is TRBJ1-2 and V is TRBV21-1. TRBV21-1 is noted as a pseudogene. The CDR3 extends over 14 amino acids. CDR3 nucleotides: TGTGCCAGCGGCTTCTCCCCAGGGAGGTATGGCTACACCTTC. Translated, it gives CASGFSPGRYGYTF.

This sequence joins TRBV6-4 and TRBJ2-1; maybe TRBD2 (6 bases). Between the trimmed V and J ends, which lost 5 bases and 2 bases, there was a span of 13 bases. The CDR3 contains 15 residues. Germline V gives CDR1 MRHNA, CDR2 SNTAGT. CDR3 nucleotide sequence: TGTGCCAGCAGTCCCCTTAGCGGCACCTACAATGAGCAGTTCTTC. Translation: CASSPLSGTYNEQFF.

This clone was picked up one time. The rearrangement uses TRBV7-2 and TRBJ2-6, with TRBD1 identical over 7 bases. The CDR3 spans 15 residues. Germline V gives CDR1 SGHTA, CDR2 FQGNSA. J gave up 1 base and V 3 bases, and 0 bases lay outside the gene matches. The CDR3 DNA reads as TGTGCCAGCAGCTTGACAGGGTCTGGGGCCAACGTCCTGACTTTC. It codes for CASSLTGSGANVLTF.

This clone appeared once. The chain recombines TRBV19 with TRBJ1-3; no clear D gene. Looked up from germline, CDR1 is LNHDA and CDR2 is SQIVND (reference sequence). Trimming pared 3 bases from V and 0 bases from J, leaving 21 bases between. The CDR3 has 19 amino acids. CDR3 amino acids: CASSIWFPWRTSSGNTIYF. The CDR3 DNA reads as TGTGCCAGTAGTATTTGGTTCCCGTGGCGGACGTCCTCTGGAAACACCATATATTTT.

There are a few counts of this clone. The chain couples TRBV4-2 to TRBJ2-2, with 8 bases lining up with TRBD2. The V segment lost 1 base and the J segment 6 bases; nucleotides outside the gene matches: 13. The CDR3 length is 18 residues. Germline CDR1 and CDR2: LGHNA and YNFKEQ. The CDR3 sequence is CASSQGAGERREAGELFF. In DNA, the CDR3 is TGTGCCAGCAGCCAAGGAGCGGGAGAAAGGAGAGAGGCCGGGGAGCTGTTTTTT.

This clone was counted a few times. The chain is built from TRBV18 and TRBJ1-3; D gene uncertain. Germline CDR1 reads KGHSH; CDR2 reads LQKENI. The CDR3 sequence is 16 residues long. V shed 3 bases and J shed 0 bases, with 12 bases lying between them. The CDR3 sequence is CASSPSQRTSGNTIYF. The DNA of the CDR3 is TGTGCCAGCTCACCCTCACAGAGAACCTCTGGAAACACCATATATTTT.

In nucleotides, the CDR3 is TGTGCCAGCAGCCAAGGTCACAGCTCTGGAAACACCATATATTTT. It yields the protein CASSQGHSSGNTIYF. This chain links TRBV3-1 (or the pseudogene TRBV3-2) with TRBJ1-3, with D unresolved. Trimming removed 1 base from V and 0 bases from J, with 7 bases in between. The CDR3 totals 15 residues. From germline, CDR1 is LGHDT and CDR2 YNNKEL (reference sequence).

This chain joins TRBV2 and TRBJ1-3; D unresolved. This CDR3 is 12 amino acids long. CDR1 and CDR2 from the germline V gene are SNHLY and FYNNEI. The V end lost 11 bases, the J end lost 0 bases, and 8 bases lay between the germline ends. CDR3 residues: CAFKASGNTIYF. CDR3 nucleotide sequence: TGTGCCTTTAAGGCCTCTGGAAACACCATATATTTT.

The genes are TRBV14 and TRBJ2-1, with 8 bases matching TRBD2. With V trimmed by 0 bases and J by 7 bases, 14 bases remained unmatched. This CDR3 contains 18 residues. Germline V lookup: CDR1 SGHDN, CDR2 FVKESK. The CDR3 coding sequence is TGTGCCAGCAGCCAAGATGTTACGGGAGGGTGGAGGGGGAATGAGCAGTTCTTC. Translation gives CASSQDVTGGWRGNEQFF.

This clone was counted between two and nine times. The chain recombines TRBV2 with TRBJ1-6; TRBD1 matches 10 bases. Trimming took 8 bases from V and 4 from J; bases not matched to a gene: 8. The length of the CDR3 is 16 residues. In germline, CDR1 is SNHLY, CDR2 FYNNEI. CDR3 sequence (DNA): TGTGCCAGCCGGGACCAGGGACAGGGGTATAATTCACCCCTCCACTTT. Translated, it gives CASRDQGQGYNSPLHF.

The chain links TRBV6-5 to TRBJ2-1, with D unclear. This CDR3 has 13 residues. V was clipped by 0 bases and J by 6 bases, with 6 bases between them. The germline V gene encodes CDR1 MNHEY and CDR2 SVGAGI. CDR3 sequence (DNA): TGTGCCAGCAGTTACTCTAGTTTCAATGAGCAGTTCTTC. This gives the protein CASSYSSFNEQFF.

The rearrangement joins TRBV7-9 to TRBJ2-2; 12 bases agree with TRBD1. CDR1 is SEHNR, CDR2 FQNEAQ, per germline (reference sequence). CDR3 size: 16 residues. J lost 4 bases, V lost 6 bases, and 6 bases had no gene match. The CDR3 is CASRAGTGGFTGELFF. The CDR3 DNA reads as TGTGCCAGCAGGGCCGGGACAGGGGGCTTCACCGGGGAGCTGTTTTTT.

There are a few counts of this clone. The DNA for the CDR3 is TGTGCTAGTGGTTTGGTCTTGGCGAGAGATCGGTACAATGAGCAGTTCTTC. It translates to CASGLVLARDRYNEQFF. V usage is TRBV12-5 and J usage is TRBJ2-1; D remains unclear. This CDR3 is built from 17 residues. In germline, CDR1 is LGHNT, CDR2 FRNRAP. The V end lost 0 bases, the J end lost 4 bases, and 16 bases lay between the germline ends. The full variable domain, in which reference TRBV12-5 and TRBJ2-1 provide the parts outside the CDR3, is DARVTQTPRHKVTEMGQEVTMRCQPILGHNTVFWYRQTMMQGLELLAYFRNRAPLDDSGMPKDRFSAEMPDATLATLKIQPSEPRDSAVYFCASGLVLARDRYNEQFFGPGTRLTVL.

DNA for the CDR3: TGTGCCAGCAGTTCACCCCTCCACTTT. Translation gives CASSSPLHF. This sequence joins TRBV21-1 and TRBJ1-6. TRBV21-1 is termed a pseudogene. The CDR3 has 9 amino acids.

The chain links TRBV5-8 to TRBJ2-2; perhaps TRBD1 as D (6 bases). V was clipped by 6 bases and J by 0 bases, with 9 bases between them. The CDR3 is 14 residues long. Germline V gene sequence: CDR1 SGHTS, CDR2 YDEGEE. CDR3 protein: CASTRDTNTGELFF. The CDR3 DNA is TGTGCCAGCACGAGGGACACGAACACCGGGGAGCTGTTTTTT.

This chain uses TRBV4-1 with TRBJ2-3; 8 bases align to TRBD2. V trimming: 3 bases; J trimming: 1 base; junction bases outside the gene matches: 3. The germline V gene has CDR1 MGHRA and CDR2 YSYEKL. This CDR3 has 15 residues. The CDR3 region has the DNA TGCGCCAGCAGCCATTTTAGCGGGGGCACAGATACGCAGTATTTT. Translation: CASSHFSGGTDTQYF.

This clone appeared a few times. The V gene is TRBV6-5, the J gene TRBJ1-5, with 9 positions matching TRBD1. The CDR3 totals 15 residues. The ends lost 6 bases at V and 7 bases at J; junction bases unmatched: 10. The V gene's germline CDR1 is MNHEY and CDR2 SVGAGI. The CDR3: CASRAGTGMEQPQHF. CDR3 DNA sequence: TGTGCCAGCAGGGCCGGGACAGGGATGGAGCAGCCCCAGCATTTT.

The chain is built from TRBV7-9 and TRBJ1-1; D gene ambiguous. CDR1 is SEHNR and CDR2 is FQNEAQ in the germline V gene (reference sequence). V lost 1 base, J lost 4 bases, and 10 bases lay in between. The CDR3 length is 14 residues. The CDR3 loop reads CASSLGRDFTEAFF. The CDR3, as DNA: TGTGCCAGCAGCTTAGGACGGGATTTCACTGAAGCTTTCTTT. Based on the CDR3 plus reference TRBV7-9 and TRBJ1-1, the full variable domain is DTGVSQNPRHKITKRGQNVTFRCDPISEHNRLYWYRQTLGQGPEFLTYFQNEAQLEKSRLLSDRFSAERPKGSFSTLEIQRTEQGDSAMYLCASSLGRDFTEAFFGQGTRLTVV.

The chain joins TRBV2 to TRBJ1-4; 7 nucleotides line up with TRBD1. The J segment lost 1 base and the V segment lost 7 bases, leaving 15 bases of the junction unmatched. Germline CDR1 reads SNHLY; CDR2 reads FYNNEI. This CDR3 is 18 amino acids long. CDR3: CASTESGRGRVTNEKLFF. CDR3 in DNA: TGTGCCAGCACCGAATCCGGGAGGGGGCGAGTAACTAATGAAAAACTGTTTTTT.